These 18 T cell receptor beta chains originate from one sample sequenced in a study of blood T cell repertoires in COVID-19. Profiled with immunoSEQ multiplex PCR; TCRdb holds only in-frame clones, not every one. The sample lists about 81,000 clones; around 88% were seen once. Specimen: peripheral blood. These receptors were taken from a woman of 80 years or more with acute or convalescent COVID-19.

This sequence joins TRBV28 and TRBJ2-5; 7 bases line up with TRBD1. This CDR3 spans 13 amino acids. V trimming: 10 bases; J trimming: 2 bases; junction bases outside the gene matches: 7. Germline CDR1 and CDR2: MDHEN and SYDVKM. The CDR3: CAIGTVNQETQYF. CDR3 DNA sequence: TGTGCCATTGGGACAGTCAATCAAGAGACCCAGTACTTC.

The chain uses TRBV18 and TRBJ2-7, with 7 bases matching TRBD2. The CDR3 has 16 residues. The germline V gene has CDR1 KGHSH and CDR2 LQKENI. The V and J ends lost 6 bases and 3 bases, in that order; junction bases with no gene match: 14. CDR3 sequence reads: CASSPRAGEPYYEQYF. The CDR3 DNA is TGTGCCAGCTCGCCTAGGGCGGGAGAGCCCTACTACGAGCAGTACTTC.

This clone was found a few times. This sequence joins TRBV7-9 and TRBJ2-7; D is perhaps TRBD2 (6 bases). V was shortened by 4 bases and J by 4 bases, with 14 bases between the two germline ends. The CDR3 has 14 residues. Germline V gene lookup returns CDR1 SEHNR and CDR2 FQNEAQ (reference sequence). CDR3 sequence: CASSSGGTQYEQYF. CDR3 DNA sequence: TGTGCCAGCAGCTCAGGCGGGACTCAATACGAGCAGTACTTC.

This clone turned up a few times. The rearrangement uses TRBV9 and TRBJ2-5; D gene uncertain. Germline CDR1 SGDLS, CDR2 YYNGEE. The CDR3 has 14 amino acids. V was clipped by 4 bases and J by 1 base, with 11 bases between them. CDR3 DNA sequence: TGTGCCAGCAGCCCAAGGTGGGCCCAAGAGACCCAGTACTTC. It encodes CASSPRWAQETQYF.

V and J are TRBV6-5 and TRBJ1-2; 10 nucleotides align to TRBD1. CDR1 and CDR2 (germline): MNHEY, SVGAGI. The junction had 1 base not matched to a gene; V was cut back by 0 bases and J by 0 bases. This CDR3 is built from 16 residues. The CDR3 DNA is TGTGCCAGCAGTTACTCGACAGGGGGCCCTAACTATGGCTACACCTTC. Encoded protein: CASSYSTGGPNYGYTF.

V gene TRBV19 combines with J gene TRBJ2-1; TRBD2 might be the D (6 bases). V lost 7 bases and J 0 bases, leaving 19 bases between the germline ends. The germline V gene has CDR1 LNHDA and CDR2 SQIVND (reference sequence). The CDR3 has 17 residues. The CDR3 bases are TGTGCCAGTAAAAACTCCTGGGCGGGGAGCTCCTACAATGAGCAGTTCTTC. It is translated as CASKNSWAGSSYNEQFF. Using reference TRBV19 and TRBJ2-1 for the parts outside the CDR3, the full variable domain is DGGITQSPKYLFRKEGQNVTLSCEQNLNHDAMYWYRQDPGQGLRLIYYSQIVNDFQKGDIAEGYSVSREKKESFPLTVTSAQKNPTAFYLCASKNSWAGSSYNEQFFGPGTRLTVL.

This clone has only one observation. The chain joins TRBV7-3 to TRBJ2-3, with 8 bases fitting TRBD1. CDR1 and CDR2 from the germline V gene are SGHTA and FQGTGA. The junction had 8 bases not matched to a gene; V was cut back by 5 bases and J by 4 bases. The CDR3 covers 15 residues. The CDR3 DNA sequence: TGTGCCAGCAGCAGCGCAGGGGGCTCTGCAGATACGCAGTATTTT. Amino acid sequence: CASSSAGGSADTQYF. The full variable domain, in which reference TRBV7-3 and TRBJ2-3 provide the parts outside the CDR3, is GAGVSQTPSNKVTEKGKYVELRCDPISGHTALYWYRQSLGQGPEFLIYFQGTGAADDSGLPNDRFFAVRPEGSVSTLKIQRTERGDSAVYLCASSSAGGSADTQYFGPGTRLTVL.

Concerning this clone itself: At one end, the junction sequence differs from germline, possibly due to a read error. The chain combines TRBV24-1 with TRBJ2-1, with TRBD2 identical over 7 bases. This CDR3 region has 11 residues. Germline CDR1 KGHDR, CDR2 SFDVKD. CDR3 loop: CATSRGTERFF. DNA of the CDR3: TGTGCCACCTCGCGGGGGACCGAGCGGTTCTTC.

The genes are TRBV5-7 and TRBJ1-6, with a weak D call TRBD1 (6 bases). TRBV5-7 is an ORF for which the function is uncertain. The V end lost 6 bases, the J end lost 7 bases, and 20 bases lay between the germline ends. There are 16 residues in the CDR3. The CDR3 here is CASITGGPGVNSPLHF. CDR3 DNA: TGTGCCAGCATCACTGGTGGCCCAGGGGTAAATTCACCCCTCCACTTT.

CDR3 protein: CASSFRLADTQYF. CDR3 DNA sequence: TGTGCCAGCAGTTTCCGATTAGCAGATACGCAGTATTTT. The chain employs TRBV12-3 or TRBV12-4 and TRBJ2-3; D is ambiguous. This CDR3 is 13 amino acids long. The ends were cut back, 3 bases at V and 4 bases at J, with 8 bases in the middle.

The CDR3 loop reads CASSGEQGAANEKLFF. The CDR3 nucleotides read TGTGCCAGCAGCGGGGAACAGGGGGCGGCTAATGAAAAACTGTTTTTT. J is TRBJ1-4 and V is TRBV9; 9 nucleotides align to TRBD1. The V gene's germline CDR1 is SGDLS and CDR2 YYNGEE. Trimming at V came to 3 bases and at J to 3 bases, leaving 6 bases not matched to a gene. This CDR3 region has 16 residues.

The rearrangement uses TRBV7-2 and TRBJ2-7; D is possibly TRBD2 (5 bases). The CDR3 has 13 amino acids. Trimming took 3 bases from V and 3 from J, leaving 9 bases between them. Germline loops: CDR1 SGHTA, CDR2 FQGNSA. CDR3 sequence reads: CASSFERVYEQYF. CDR3 in DNA: TGTGCCAGCAGCTTCGAGAGGGTCTACGAGCAGTACTTC.

This sequence joins TRBV10-3 and TRBJ2-6; 8 nucleotides match TRBD2. In germline, CDR1 is ENHRY, CDR2 SYGVKD. The CDR3 totals 16 residues. J was trimmed by 2 bases and V by 0 bases; bases with no gene match: 0. The CDR3 spells CAISESGGAGANVLTF. DNA for the CDR3: TGTGCCATCAGTGAGTCCGGGGGGGCTGGGGCCAACGTCCTGACTTTC.

This chain uses TRBV18 with TRBJ1-1; TRBD1 matches at 7 bases. With 4 bases clipped from V and 0 bases from J, the junction kept 11 bases outside the gene matches. CDR3 length: 17 amino acids. CDR1 and CDR2 (germline): KGHSH, LQKENI. The CDR3 spells CASSLAGGRPMNTEAFF. The CDR3 DNA reads TGTGCCAGCTCACTGGCAGGGGGGCGCCCAATGAACACTGAAGCTTTCTTT.

The rearrangement links TRBV4-3 to TRBJ2-3; 8 nucleotides agree with TRBD2. This CDR3 contains 17 residues. V was clipped by 4 bases and J by 2 bases; unmatched bases: 11. Germline CDR1 is LGHNA and CDR2 is YSLEER. CDR3 nucleotides: TGCGCCAGCAGCCCAGGTTTGGGCGGGGGGTCCACAGATACGCAGTATTTT. Residues: CASSPGLGGGSTDTQYF.

This chain joins TRBV12-5 and TRBJ2-7; tentatively, D is TRBD2 (6 bases). V was trimmed by 5 bases and J by 3 bases, leaving 23 bases between them. This CDR3 is 17 amino acids long. Germline V lookup: CDR1 LGHNT, CDR2 FRNRAP. Written as DNA, the CDR3 is TGTGCTAGTGGTCCACCTGAGATCGGCGGGACCAGCTACGAGCAGTACTTC. Translating it yields CASGPPEIGGTSYEQYF.

The rearrangement links TRBV13 to TRBJ1-1, with TRBD1 as a possible D gene (5 bases). The germline V and J ends were trimmed by 2 bases and 1 base, with 11 bases remaining between them. The CDR3 is 15 amino acids. CDR1 is PRHDT, CDR2 FYEKMQ, per germline (reference sequence). CDR3 nucleotide sequence: TGTGCCAGCAGCTTACAGGGTTCAAGGAACACTGAAGCTTTCTTT. Translating it yields CASSLQGSRNTEAFF.

The chain joins TRBV3-1 (or the pseudogene TRBV3-2) to TRBJ2-2; 7 nucleotides line up with TRBD2. The CDR3 is made up of 18 amino acids. J gave up 1 base and V 0 bases, and 8 bases lay outside the gene matches. Germline V CDR1 and CDR2: LGHDT, YNNKEL (reference sequence). The CDR3 nucleotides read TGTGCCAGCAGCCAAGATTCGGGGGAGGGGAGGAACACCGGGGAGCTGTTTTTT. Amino acids: CASSQDSGEGRNTGELFF.